The text below deals with one T cell receptor (beta chain). This table comes from immunoSEQ multiplex PCR, and its TCRdb copy is limited to in-frame clones, with some not included. The sample carries tens of thousands of clones, approximately 95% recorded once. The CDR3 is made up of 15 amino acids. Germline CDR1 reads MNHNS; CDR2 reads SASEGT. Trimming cost V 4 bases and J 6 bases; bases outside gene matches: 10. This sample was taken from a study of lymphopenia after photon versus proton radiotherapy. This TCR was recovered from a woman between 45 and 60 years old with cholangiocarcinoma. The rearrangement links TRBV6-1 to TRBJ2-3; TRBD1 aligns across 7 bases. Sample: peripheral blood, taken from a patient treated with photon-based radiotherapy. The CDR3 loop is CASSGGHRGVDTQYF. The CDR3 DNA reads TGTGCCAGCAGTGGGGGGCACAGGGGCGTTGATACGCAGTATTTT.